A selection of T cell receptor beta chains follows, all from one sample in a study of cytomegalovirus exposure and HLA in healthy donors. Assay used: immunoSEQ multiplex PCR; TCRdb lists only in-frame clones, some missing. This table has some 270,000 clones, 70% to 90% appearing once. Sequencing was done on a sample of PBMCs. These receptors all come from a woman between 18 and 29 years old in good health and CMV-seronegative. Both conserved end residues are part of each CDR3. Fields, in order: D gene, CDR3 length, V gene, clone size, J gene, CDR3 DNA, CDR3 protein. A D gene is named only where the DNA matches it firmly. Not all rows give a size; the values are once, few, many and, for expanded clones, a class.

D: TRBD1; length: 15; V: TRBV6-1; size: .; J: TRBJ2-7; DNA: TGTGCCAGCAGTCCGCCGACAGGGGGCTCCTACGAGCAGTACTTC; CDR3: CASSPPTGGSYEQYF
D: .; length: 12; V: TRBV7-6; size: .; J: TRBJ2-5; DNA: TGTGCCAGCAGCCCAACTCAAGAGACCCAGTACTTC; CDR3: CASSPTQETQYF
D: TRBD2; length: 12; V: TRBV4-1; size: .; J: TRBJ2-7; DNA: TGCGCCAGCGGGGGAGGGAACAACGAGCAGTACTTC; CDR3: CASGGGNNEQYF
D: .; length: 15; V: TRBV7-2; size: once; J: TRBJ2-2; DNA: TGTGCCAGCAGCTTAGTTTGGCAAAACACCGGGGAGCTGTTTTTT; CDR3: CASSLVWQNTGELFF
D: TRBD1; length: 19; V: TRBV14; size: .; J: TRBJ1-3; DNA: TGTGCCAGCAGCCAAGTTCAGGACAGGAAGCATTCACCTGGAAACACCATATATTTT; CDR3: CASSQVQDRKHSPGNTIYF
D: .; length: 12; V: TRBV6-5; size: .; J: TRBJ2-1; DNA: TGTGCCAGCAGTTACTTGGGACTTGAGCAGTTCTTC; CDR3: CASSYLGLEQFF
D: TRBD1; length: 15; V: TRBV9; size: .; J: TRBJ1-6; DNA: TGTGCCAGCAGCGTCCCCGGGACAGCGGGCGGTCCCCTCCACTTT; CDR3: CASSVPGTAGGPLHF
D: .; length: 13; V: TRBV19; size: .; J: TRBJ1-1; DNA: TGTGCCAGTAGTCCCCGGGTGCAAACTGAAGCTTTCTTT; CDR3: CASSPRVQTEAFF
D: TRBD2; length: 18; V: TRBV2; size: .; J: TRBJ2-5; DNA: TGTGCCAGCAAGTCTTTTCCGGGACTAGCGGTGTACCAAGAGACCCAGTACTTC; CDR3: CASKSFPGLAVYQETQYF
D: TRBD2; length: 13; V: TRBV6-5; size: .; J: TRBJ2-3; DNA: TGTGCCAGCAGTTACCCTAGCGGGGATACGCAGTATTTT; CDR3: CASSYPSGDTQYF
D: .; length: 14; V: TRBV11-3; size: .; J: TRBJ2-1; DNA: TGTGCCAGCAGCTCCCTTAGCGCGTACAATGAGCAGTTCTTC; CDR3: CASSSLSAYNEQFF
D: TRBD2; length: 15; V: TRBV9; size: .; J: TRBJ2-1; DNA: TGTGCCAGCAGCAGTAGCGGGGGGCGTTTGGATGAGCAGTTCTTC; CDR3: CASSSSGGRLDEQFF
D: .; length: 14; V: TRBV7-2; size: .; J: TRBJ1-4; DNA: TGTGCCAGCAGCTTAGCCCAGATTAATGAAAAACTGTTTTTT; CDR3: CASSLAQINEKLFF
D: TRBD1; length: 13; V: TRBV5-1; size: .; J: TRBJ2-1; DNA: TGCGCCAGCAGCTTGGGGTGGGACAGGGGGCCGTTCTTC; CDR3: CASSLGWDRGPFF
D: .; length: 14; V: TRBV10-3; size: .; J: TRBJ2-1; DNA: TGTGCCATTGCAGAAGTAGGGGAGGACAATGAGCAGTTCTTC; CDR3: CAIAEVGEDNEQFF